This TCR beta chain is from a study of shared clonotypes between healthy human individuals. General study results and limits: The donor pool, a small one, limited the genetic and exposure-history diversity represented.

This CDR3 is 12 amino acids long. Looked up from germline, CDR1 is SSHAT and CDR2 is FNYEAQ (reference sequence). The table came from immunoSEQ multiplex PCR; TCRdb's copy has only in-frame clones and leaves some out. The table lists fewer than 550,000 clones, roughly 79% of them singletons. Comment on this clone: Its antigen is undetermined. Relative to the germline gene, one junction end is altered; a read error may explain this.

This receptor was identified in a woman in her forties in good health. Some clones in this sample may be carry-over from other donors' samples. Sequences were obtained from PBMCs. The chain carries TRBV7-7 and TRBJ2-1, with a weak D call TRBD2 (6 bases). Here the CDR3 reads CASSLAGGEQFF. The CDR3 DNA follows: TGTGCTAGCAGCTTAGCCGGGGGTGAGCAGTTCTTC.